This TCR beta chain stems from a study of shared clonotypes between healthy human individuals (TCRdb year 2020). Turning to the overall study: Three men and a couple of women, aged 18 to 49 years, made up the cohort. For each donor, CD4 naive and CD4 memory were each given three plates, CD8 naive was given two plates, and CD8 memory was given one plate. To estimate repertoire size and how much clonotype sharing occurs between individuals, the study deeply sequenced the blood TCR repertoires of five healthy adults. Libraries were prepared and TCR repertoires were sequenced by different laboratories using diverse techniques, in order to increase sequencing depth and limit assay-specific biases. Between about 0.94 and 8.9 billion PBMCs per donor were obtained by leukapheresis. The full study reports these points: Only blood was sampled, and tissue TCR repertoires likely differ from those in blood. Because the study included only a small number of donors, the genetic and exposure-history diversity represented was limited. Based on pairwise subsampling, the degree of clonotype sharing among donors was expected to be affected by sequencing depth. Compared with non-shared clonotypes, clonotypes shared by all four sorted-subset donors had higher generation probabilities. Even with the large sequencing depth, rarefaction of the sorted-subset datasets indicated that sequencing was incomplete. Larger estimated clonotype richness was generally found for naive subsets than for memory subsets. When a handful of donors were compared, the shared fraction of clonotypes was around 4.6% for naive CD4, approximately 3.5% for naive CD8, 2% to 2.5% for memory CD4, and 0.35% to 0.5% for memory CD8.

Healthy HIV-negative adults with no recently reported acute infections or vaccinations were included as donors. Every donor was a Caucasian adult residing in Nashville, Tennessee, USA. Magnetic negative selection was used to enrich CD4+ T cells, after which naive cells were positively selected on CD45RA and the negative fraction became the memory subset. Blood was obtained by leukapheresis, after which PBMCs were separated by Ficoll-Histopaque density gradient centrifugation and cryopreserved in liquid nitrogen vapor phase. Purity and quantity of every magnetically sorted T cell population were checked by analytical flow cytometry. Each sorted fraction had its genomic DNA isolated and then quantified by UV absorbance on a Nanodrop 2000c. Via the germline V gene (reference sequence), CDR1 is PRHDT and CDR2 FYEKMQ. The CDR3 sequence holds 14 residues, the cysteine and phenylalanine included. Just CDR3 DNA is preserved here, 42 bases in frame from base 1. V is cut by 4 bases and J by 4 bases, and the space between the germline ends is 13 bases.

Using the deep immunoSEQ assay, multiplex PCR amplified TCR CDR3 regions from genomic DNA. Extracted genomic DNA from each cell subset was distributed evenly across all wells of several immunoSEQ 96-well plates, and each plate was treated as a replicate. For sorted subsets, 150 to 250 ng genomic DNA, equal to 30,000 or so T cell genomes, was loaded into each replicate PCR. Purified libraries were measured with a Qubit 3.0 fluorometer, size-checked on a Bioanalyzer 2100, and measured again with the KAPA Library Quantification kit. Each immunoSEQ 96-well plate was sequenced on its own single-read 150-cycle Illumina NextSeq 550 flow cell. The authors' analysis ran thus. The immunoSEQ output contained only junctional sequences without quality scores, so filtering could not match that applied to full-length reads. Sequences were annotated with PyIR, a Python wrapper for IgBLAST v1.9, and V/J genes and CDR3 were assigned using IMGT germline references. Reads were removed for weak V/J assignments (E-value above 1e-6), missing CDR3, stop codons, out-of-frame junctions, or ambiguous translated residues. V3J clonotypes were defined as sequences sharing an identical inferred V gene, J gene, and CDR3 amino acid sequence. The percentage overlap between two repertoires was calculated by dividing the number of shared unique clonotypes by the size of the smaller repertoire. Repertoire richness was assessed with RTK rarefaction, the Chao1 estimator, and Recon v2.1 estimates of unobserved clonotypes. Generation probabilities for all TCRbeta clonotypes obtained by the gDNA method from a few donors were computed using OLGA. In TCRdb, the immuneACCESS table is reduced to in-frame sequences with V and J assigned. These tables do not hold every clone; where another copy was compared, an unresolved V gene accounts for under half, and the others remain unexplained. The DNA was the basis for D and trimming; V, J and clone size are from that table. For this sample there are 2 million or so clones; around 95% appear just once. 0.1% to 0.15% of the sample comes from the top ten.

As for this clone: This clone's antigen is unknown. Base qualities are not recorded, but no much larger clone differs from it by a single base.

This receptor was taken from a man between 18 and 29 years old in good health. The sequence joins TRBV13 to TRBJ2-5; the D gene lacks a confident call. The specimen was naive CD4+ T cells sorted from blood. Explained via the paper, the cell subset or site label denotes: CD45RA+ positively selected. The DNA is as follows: TGTGCCAGCAGCTCGGCTAGGGTCGGAGAGACCCAGTACTTC. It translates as CASSSARVGETQYF.